This T cell receptor (beta chain) came from a study of blood T cell repertoires in COVID-19. Clinical history as reported by participants underpinned cohort assignment. Trimming pared 0 bases from V and 4 bases from J, leaving 10 bases between. Germline CDR1 reads SGDLS; CDR2 reads YYNGEE. The CDR3 extends over 14 amino acids. Study processing details: From reference gene primer amplification, estimates of nucleated cell counts were derived. Assay: immunoSEQ multiplex PCR; the TCRdb copy retains only in-frame clones and omits some. The V and J calls and clone size were taken over from that table, and D and trimming were inferred from the DNA. The repertoire consists of 200,000 to 250,000 clones, with approximately 87% occurring once and the leading ten covering 2.5% to 3.5%.

The sequencing sample was made of PBMCs or T cells enriched from blood (not recorded which). The rearrangement links TRBV9 to TRBJ2-5, with D perhaps matching TRBD2 (5 bases). This TCR came from a woman aged 50 to 60 in a cohort exposed to, infected with or recovered from COVID-19 (not recorded which). CDR3 residues: CASSVGERPETQYF. CDR3 nucleotides: TGTGCCAGCAGCGTAGGGGAGCGGCCAGAGACCCAGTACTTC.